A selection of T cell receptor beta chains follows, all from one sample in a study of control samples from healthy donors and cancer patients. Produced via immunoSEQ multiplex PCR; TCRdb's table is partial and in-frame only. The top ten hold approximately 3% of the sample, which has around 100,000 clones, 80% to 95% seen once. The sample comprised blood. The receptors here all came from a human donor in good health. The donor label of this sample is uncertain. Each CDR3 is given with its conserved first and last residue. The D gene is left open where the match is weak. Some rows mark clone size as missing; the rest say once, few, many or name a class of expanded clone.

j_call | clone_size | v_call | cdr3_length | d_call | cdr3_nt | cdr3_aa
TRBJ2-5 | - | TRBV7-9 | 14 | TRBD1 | TGTGCCAGCAGAAGACAGGGGATTGGAGAGACCCAGTACTTC | CASRRQGIGETQYF
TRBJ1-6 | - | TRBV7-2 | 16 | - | TGTGCCAGCAGCTTAGATGGACGGAACTATAATTCACCCCTCCACTTT | CASSLDGRNYNSPLHF
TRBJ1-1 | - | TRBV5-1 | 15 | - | TGCGCCAGCAGCTCGACGGGACACGGGAACACTGAAGCTTTCTTT | CASSSTGHGNTEAFF
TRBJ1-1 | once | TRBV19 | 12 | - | TGTGCCAGTAGTATTGAAAACACTGAAGCTTTCTTT | CASSIENTEAFF
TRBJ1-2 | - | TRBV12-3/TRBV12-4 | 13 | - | TGTGCCAGCAGTTTAGGGGGGGACTATGGCTACACCTTC | CASSLGGDYGYTF
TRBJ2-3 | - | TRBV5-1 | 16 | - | TGCGCCAGCAGCTTCAGGCCGGGGCTTAGCACAGATACGCAGTATTTT | CASSFRPGLSTDTQYF
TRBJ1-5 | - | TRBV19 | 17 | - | TGTGCCAGTAGTATGACAGGTGGGGGCCCAGGAACGCAGCCCCAGCATTTT | CASSMTGGGPGTQPQHF
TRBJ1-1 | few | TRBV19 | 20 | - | TGTGCCAGTACTCCTTCGGGTAAATGGGGGACATACTCTTTGAACACTGAAGCTTTCTTT | CASTPSGKWGTYSLNTEAFF
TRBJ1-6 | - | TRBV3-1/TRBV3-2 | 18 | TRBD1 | TGTGCCAGCAGCCCCACCGGCGGGGGACAGGGAAGTAATTCACCCCTCCACTTT | CASSPTGGGQGSNSPLHF
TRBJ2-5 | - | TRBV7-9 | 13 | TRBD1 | TGTGCCAGCAGCTTAACAGGGGTAGAGACCCAGTACTTC | CASSLTGVETQYF
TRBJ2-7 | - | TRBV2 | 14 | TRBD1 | TGTGCCAGCACCCTGGGACAGTTTAGCTACGAGCAGTACTTC | CASTLGQFSYEQYF
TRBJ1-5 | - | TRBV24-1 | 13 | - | TGTGCCACCAGGGCGAGGAGCAATCAGCCCCAGCATTTT | CATRARSNQPQHF
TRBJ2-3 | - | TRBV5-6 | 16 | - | TGTGCCAGCAGCTTGCGTGTAGCGGAGAACACAGATACGCAGTATTTT | CASSLRVAENTDTQYF
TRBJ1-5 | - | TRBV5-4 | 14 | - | TGTGCCAGCAGCGGGGACGGACCCAATCAGCCCCAGCATTTT | CASSGDGPNQPQHF
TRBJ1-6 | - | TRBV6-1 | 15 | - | TGTGCCAGCAGTGAACAGGGACCCTATAATTCACCCCTCCACTTT | CASSEQGPYNSPLHF
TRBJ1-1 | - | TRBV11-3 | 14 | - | TGTGCCAGCAGCTTGGATAAAATTAACACTGAAGCTTTCTTT | CASSLDKINTEAFF
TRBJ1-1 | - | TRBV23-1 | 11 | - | TGCGCCAGCCACAAGAACACTGAAGCTTTCTTT | CASHKNTEAFF
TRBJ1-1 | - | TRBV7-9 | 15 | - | TGTGCCAGCAGCAACCCAGGCCGACCGGGGGTTGAAGCTTTCTTT | CASSNPGRPGVEAFF
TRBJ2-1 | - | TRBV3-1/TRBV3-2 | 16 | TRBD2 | TGTGCCAGCAGCCAAGACCAACGGGGGGCCTACAATGAGCAGTTCTTC | CASSQDQRGAYNEQFF
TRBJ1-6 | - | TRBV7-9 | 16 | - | TGTGCCAGCAGCTTAGTTGGTAGCTCCTATAATTCACCCCTCCACTTT | CASSLVGSSYNSPLHF
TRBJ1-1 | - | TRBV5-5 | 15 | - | TGTGCCAGCAGACCGGGACCGACTCAGAACACTGAAGCTTTCTTT | CASRPGPTQNTEAFF
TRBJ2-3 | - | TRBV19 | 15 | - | TGTGCCACCTCCCCCTGGGGCCCCCATATAGATACGCAGTATTTT | CATSPWGPHIDTQYF
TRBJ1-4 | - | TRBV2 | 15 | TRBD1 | TGTGCCAGCATGGGCAGGGGGGTGGCTAATGAAAAACTGTTTTTT | CASMGRGVANEKLFF
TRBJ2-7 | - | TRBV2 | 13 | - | TGTGCCAGCACCGCCTCCGACAGCTACGAGCAGTACTTC | CASTASDSYEQYF
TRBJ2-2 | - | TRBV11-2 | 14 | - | TGTGCCAGCAGCTTAGTCCAGAACACCGGGGAGCTGTTTTTT | CASSLVQNTGELFF
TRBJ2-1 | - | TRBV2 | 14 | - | TGTGCCAGCACCGGAGTTGGACAGTACAATGAGCAGTTCTTC | CASTGVGQYNEQFF
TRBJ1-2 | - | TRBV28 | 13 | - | TGTGCCAGCAGTTTACCGGGAATGGGGGGCTACACCTTC | CASSLPGMGGYTF
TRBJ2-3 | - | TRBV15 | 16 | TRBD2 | TGTGCCACCAGCAGAGATAGCGGACTAGGGGCAGATACGCAGTATTTT | CATSRDSGLGADTQYF
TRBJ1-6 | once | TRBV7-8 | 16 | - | TGTGCCAGCAGCCCGGAGGGTCTCAGTACTAATTCACCCCTCCACTTT | CASSPEGLSTNSPLHF
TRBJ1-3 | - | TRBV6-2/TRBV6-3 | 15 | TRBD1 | TGTGCCAGCAGTCAATCGGGACAGGCCGGAAACACCATATATTTT | CASSQSGQAGNTIYF
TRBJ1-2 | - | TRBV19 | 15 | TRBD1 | TGTGCCAGTAGTATGGAGTTCAGGGGGCGCAGGGGCTACACCTTC | CASSMEFRGRRGYTF
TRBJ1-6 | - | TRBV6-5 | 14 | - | TGTGCCAGCAGACAGGAGGCCGCGAATTCACCCCTCCACTTT | CASRQEAANSPLHF
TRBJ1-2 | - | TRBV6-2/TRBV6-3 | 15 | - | TGTGCCAGCAGTCAACGTCCGGGCCACGACTATGGCTACACCTTC | CASSQRPGHDYGYTF
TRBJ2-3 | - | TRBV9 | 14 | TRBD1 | TGTGCCAGCGCCACAGGGGGTGGCACAGATACGCAGTATTTT | CASATGGGTDTQYF
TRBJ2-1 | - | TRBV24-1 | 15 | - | TGTGCCACCAGTGATTCGCAGGGGAGGCGCAATGAGCAGTTCTTC | CATSDSQGRRNEQFF
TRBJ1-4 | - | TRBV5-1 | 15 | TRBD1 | TGCGCCAGCAGCGCGGGGGGACAGCCTAATGAAAAACTGTTTTTT | CASSAGGQPNEKLFF
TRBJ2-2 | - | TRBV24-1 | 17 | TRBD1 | TGTGCCACCAGTGATTCTCCGGGACAGGGTAACACCGGGGAGCTGTTTTTT | CATSDSPGQGNTGELFF
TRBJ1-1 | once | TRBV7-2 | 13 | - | TGTGCCAGCAGCATTGGACGGATGGGTGAAGCTTTCTTT | CASSIGRMGEAFF
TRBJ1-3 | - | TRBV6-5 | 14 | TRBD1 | TGTGCCAGCAGGCAGACAGGGTCAGGAAACACCATATATTTT | CASRQTGSGNTIYF
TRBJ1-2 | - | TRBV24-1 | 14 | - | TGTGCCACCAGTGACCGCCGGCAGCCAGGAGGCTACACCTTC | CATSDRRQPGGYTF
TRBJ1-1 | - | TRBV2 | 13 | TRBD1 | TGTGCCGACACAGGGGCCGTAAGTGGTGAAGCTTTCTTT | CADTGAVSGEAFF
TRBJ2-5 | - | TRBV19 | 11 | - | TGTGCCAGTGGAGGGCAAGAGACCCAGTACTTC | CASGGQETQYF
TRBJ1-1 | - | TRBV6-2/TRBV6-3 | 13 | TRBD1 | TGTGCCAGCAGTGCCCCGGGACAGGGGGAAGCTTTCTTT | CASSAPGQGEAFF
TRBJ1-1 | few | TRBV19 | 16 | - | TGTGCCAGTAGTATAGCCAGAGCAGTCACCCCCACTGAAGCTTTCTTT | CASSIARAVTPTEAFF
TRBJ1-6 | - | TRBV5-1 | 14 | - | TGCGCCAGCAGCTTGGCAGGGCTGGGTTCACCCCTCCACTTT | CASSLAGLGSPLHF
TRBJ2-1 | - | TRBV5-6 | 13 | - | TGTGCCAGCAGCTCCGGGACTGGGAATGAGCAGTTCTTC | CASSSGTGNEQFF